This T cell receptor (beta chain) appears in the sequencing data of a study of a mutant IDH1 vaccine in newly diagnosed glioma. Study summary: The treated population exhibited a male proportion of around 62%, a female proportion of around 40%, and a mean age of about 40 years. Study-wide findings and caveats: Apparently unrelated to pseudoprogression were changes in the top peripheral T cell clonotypes.

TCRdb's table, derived via immunoSEQ multiplex PCR, lists solely in-frame clones and lacks some. The repertoire has some 16,000 clones, nearly 97% of them found once; the top ten carry approximately 3.5%. On this clone itself: Antigen: not known.

Germline V lookup: CDR1 SNHLY, CDR2 FYNNEI. This CDR3 spans 15 amino acids. Germline trimming cut 6 bases from V and 2 bases from J; bases unmatched to any gene: 3. Time point defined: baseline, week 1 (first vaccination visit). Treatment in this sample: pre-vaccination baseline after standard-of-care therapy. The chain recombines TRBV2 with TRBJ2-1, with 11 positions matching TRBD2. The sample was peripheral blood mononuclear cells (PBMCs), taken from a glioma patient treated with radiotherapy, temozolomide or both. The receptor's source is a woman aged 18-29 years with glioma. Some clones in this sample may be carry-over from other donors' samples. CDR3 sequence reads: CASRGTSGTYNEQFF. In DNA, the CDR3 is TGTGCCAGCAGGGGGACTAGCGGAACCTACAATGAGCAGTTCTTC.